This T cell receptor beta chain was sequenced in a study of blood T cell repertoires in COVID-19. Losses at the gene ends were 8 bases for V and 0 bases for J; bases not matched to a gene: 13. The germline gives CDR1 SNHLY, CDR2 FYNNEI. The CDR3 is made up of 17 amino acids. Grouping used clinical history reported by participants in a survey and questionnaire. Assay used: immunoSEQ multiplex PCR; TCRdb lists only in-frame clones, some missing. The sample lists fewer than 350,000 clones; roughly 93% were seen once. The sequence came from a woman aged 40 to 50 with acute COVID-19. The V gene is TRBV2, the J gene TRBJ1-1; TRBD1 aligns across 9 bases. Input material: PBMCs or T cells enriched from blood (not recorded which). The CDR3 DNA follows: TGTGCCAGCCCCGGGACAGGGTTGATCCGATTGAACACTGAAGCTTTCTTT. This codes for CASPGTGLIRLNTEAFF.